A single sample gave rise to the 20 T cell receptor beta chains below, sequenced in a study of early T cells in non-severe SARS-CoV-2 infection. One entry per CDR3 protein results from TCRdb running MiXCR on the 5' RACE reads. This sample has about 34,000 distinct CDR3 sequences; about 6% occur once, and the top ten carry around 7%. The sequencing sample was made of whole blood. Every receptor here comes from an adult who was a healthcare worker with PCR-confirmed SARS-CoV-2 infection or an uninfected control (not recorded which).

There are many counts of this clonotype. The V gene is TRBV5-1, the J gene TRBJ2-3; 9 positions agree with TRBD1. The CDR3 has 14 residues. The trim removed 7 bases at V and 0 bases at J, leaving 3 bases unmatched. Germline V gives CDR1 SGHRS, CDR2 YFSETQ. The CDR3 spells CASQQGASTDTQYF. The CDR3 region has the DNA TGCGCCAGCCAACAGGGGGCTAGCACAGATACGCAGTATTTT.

This clonotype has more than one count but fewer than ten. This chain connects TRBV7-9 to TRBJ1-1; 8 nucleotides align to TRBD1. The V segment lost 7 bases and the J segment 3 bases; nucleotides outside the gene matches: 4. The CDR3 consists of 13 residues. Germline V lookup: CDR1 SEHNR, CDR2 FQNEAQ (reference sequence). CDR3 in amino acids: CASIPDRDTEAFF. As DNA, the CDR3 is TGTGCCAGCATCCCGGACAGGGACACTGAAGCTTTCTTT.

This clonotype was found many times. The rearrangement uses TRBV6-6 and TRBJ1-3; D remains ambiguous. The CDR3 contains 14 residues. The ends were cut back, 2 bases at V and 2 bases at J, with 7 bases in the middle. Per the germline V gene, CDR1 is MNHNY and CDR2 is SVGAGI (reference sequence). This CDR3 is CASSYAGAGNTIYF. DNA for the CDR3: TGTGCCAGCAGTTACGCCGGGGCTGGAAACACCATATATTTT.

This clonotype is medium-sized (0.01 to 0.1%) by share. V and J are TRBV7-2 and TRBJ2-5, with D maybe TRBD1 (5 bases). Per germline, CDR1 SGHTA and CDR2 FQGNSA. Trimming cost V 6 bases and J 1 base, with 12 bases left between them. There are 14 residues in the CDR3. The CDR3 DNA reads TGTGCCAGCAGTAATAGGGGAATCCAAGAGACCCAGTACTTC. This codes for CASSNRGIQETQYF. The whole variable domain, remainder taken from reference TRBV7-2 and TRBJ2-5, is GAGVSQSPSNKVTEKGKDVELRCDPISGHTALYWYRQSLGQGLEFLIYFQGNSAPDKSGLPSDRFSAERTGGSVSTLTIQRTQQEDSAVYLCASSNRGIQETQYFGPGTRLLVL.

Ten or more counts support this clonotype. V is TRBV30 and J is TRBJ1-6, with D perhaps TRBD1 (5 bases). Trimming cost V 0 bases and J 7 bases, with 16 bases left between them. The CDR3 consists of 16 residues. Germline-derived CDR1 and CDR2 are GTSNPN and SVGIG (reference sequence). For the CDR3, the DNA is TGTGCCTGGAGTGTACGGGGAAGGGGTGACAATTCACCCCTCCACTTT. Its protein is CAWSVRGRGDNSPLHF.

This clonotype has at least ten counts. The chain employs TRBV30 and TRBJ1-6, with no clear D. The germline V gene has CDR1 GTSNPN and CDR2 SVGIG (reference sequence). CDR3 length equals 12 residues. V shed 0 bases and J shed 11 bases, with 8 bases lying between them. The CDR3 loop reads CAWSVPSAPLHF. The CDR3 DNA follows: TGTGCCTGGAGTGTACCCTCGGCACCCCTCCACTTT. Full variable domain (missing parts from reference TRBV30 and TRBJ1-6): SQTIHQWPATLVQPVGSPLSLECTVEGTSNPNLYWYRQAAGRGLQLLFYSVGIGQISSEVPQNLSASRPQDRQFILSSKKLLLSDSGFYLCAWSVPSAPLHFGNGTRLTVT.

This clonotype was counted ten times or more. The rearrangement links TRBV30 to TRBJ2-7; D remains ambiguous. V shed 2 bases and J shed 3 bases, with 8 bases lying between them. CDR3 length: 12 residues. CDR1 is GTSNPN, CDR2 SVGIG, per germline (reference sequence). CDR3 region: CAWSYLGYEQYF. CDR3 coding DNA: TGTGCCTGGAGTTATTTGGGCTACGAGCAGTACTTC.

This clonotype has a handful of counts. The rearrangement joins TRBV2 to TRBJ2-1; D uncertain. This CDR3 is built from 10 residues. V lost 7 bases to trimming and J lost 10 bases, with 8 bases between them. The V gene's germline CDR1 is SNHLY and CDR2 FYNNEI. The CDR3 nucleotides read TGTGCCAGCATAGCCAACGAGCAGTTCTTC. It encodes CASIANEQFF. Full variable domain (remainder filled in from reference TRBV2 and TRBJ2-1): EPEVTQTPSHQVTQMGQEVILRCVPISNHLYFYWYRQILGQKVEFLVSFYNNEISEKSEIFDDQFSVERPDGSNFTLKIRSTKLEDSAMYFCASIANEQFFGPGTRLTVL.

The J gene is TRBJ2-3, the V gene TRBV11-2; TRBD1 agrees at 7 bases. The V segment lost 3 bases and the J segment 3 bases; nucleotides outside the gene matches: 6. Germline values: CDR1 SGHAT, CDR2 FQNNGV. The CDR3 totals 15 residues. The CDR3 DNA is TGTGCCAGCAGCTTCACCGGGACAGCGACAGATACGCAGTATTTT. It translates to CASSFTGTATDTQYF.

This clonotype was observed many times. The V call is TRBV20-1, the J call TRBJ2-3; 10 nucleotides line up with TRBD2. There are 16 residues in the CDR3. CDR1 and CDR2 (germline): DFQATT, SNEGSKA (reference sequence). J was trimmed by 5 bases and V by 4 bases; bases with no gene match: 12. For the CDR3, the DNA is TGCAGTGCTAACCTCCAGCGGGGGGGCCGGTTAGATACGCAGTATTTT. Its protein product is CSANLQRGGRLDTQYF.

This clonotype was detected ten times or more. This chain uses TRBV4-3 with TRBJ1-2, with D hard to call. V was trimmed by 0 bases and J by 3 bases, leaving 11 bases between them. The CDR3 sequence is 15 residues long. The germline gives CDR1 LGHNA, CDR2 YSLEER. Here the CDR3 DNA reads TGCGCCAGCAGCCAAGAGAAGGGCGCCTACTATGGCTACACCTTC. Protein sequence: CASSQEKGAYYGYTF.

This clonotype was counted between two and nine times. CDR3 amino acids: CASSQRLAGGRETQYF. The CDR3 DNA is TGTGCCAGCAGTCAGAGACTAGCGGGGGGGCGAGAGACCCAGTACTTC. The chain links TRBV3-1 to TRBJ2-5; TRBD2 aligns across 14 bases. The J segment lost 4 bases and the V segment lost 6 bases, leaving 7 bases of the junction unmatched. This CDR3 region has 16 residues. Looked up from germline, CDR1 is LGHDT and CDR2 is YNNKEL (reference sequence).

This clonotype has at least ten counts. The chain combines TRBV21-1 with TRBJ2-2; the DNA was not compared with TRBD2, the D call given in the table. TRBV21-1 corresponds to a pseudogene. This CDR3 contains 15 residues. CDR3: CASNPSGVNTGELFF. Here the CDR3 DNA reads TGTGCCAGCAACCCTAGCGGGGTTAACACCGGGGAGCTGTTTTTT.

This clonotype was seen at least ten times. V is TRBV7-2 and J is TRBJ2-3; 7 bases agree with TRBD1. CDR1 is SGHTA, CDR2 FQGNSA, per germline. Trimming took 6 bases from V and 2 from J; bases not matched to a gene: 11. CDR3 length equals 16 residues. CDR3 sequence (DNA): TGTGCCAGCAGACCACCCAGGGGGTTCTTCACAGATACGCAGTATTTT. As protein: CASRPPRGFFTDTQYF.

This clonotype was counted many times. The V call is TRBV27, the J call TRBJ1-2; D remains ambiguous. This CDR3 is 14 amino acids long. Germline CDR1 and CDR2: MNHEY and SMNVEV (reference sequence). The V gene lost 0 bases and the J gene lost 4 bases, with 9 bases spanning the gap. DNA of the CDR3: TGTGCCAGCAGTTTATCCGGACCCAGCTATGGCTACACCTTC. This translates into CASSLSGPSYGYTF.

This clonotype was observed a handful of times. The chain links TRBV11-2 to TRBJ1-3; 7 nucleotides align to TRBD1. Germline assignment: CDR1 SGHAT and CDR2 FQNNGV. V was clipped by 5 bases and J by 2 bases; unmatched bases: 9. This CDR3 is built from 16 residues. CDR3 in amino acids: CASSPRQGRTGNTIYF. The CDR3 DNA follows: TGTGCCAGCAGCCCAAGACAGGGTCGTACTGGAAACACCATATATTTT. Combining the CDR3 with reference TRBV11-2 and TRBJ1-3 gives the whole variable domain EAGVAQSPRYKIIEKRQSVAFWCNPISGHATLYWYQQILGQGPKLLIQFQNNGVVDDSQLPKDRFSAERLKGVDSTLKIQPAKLEDSAVYLCASSPRQGRTGNTIYFGEGSWLTVV.

This clonotype was seen ten or more times. The chain carries TRBV12-3 or TRBV12-4 and TRBJ2-1; 13 bases map to TRBD2. V dropped 2 bases and J dropped 0; count of bases not matched to a gene: 7. The CDR3 extends over 19 amino acids. This chain's CDR3 is CASSLNPGLAGLSYNEQFF. CDR3 in DNA: TGTGCCAGCAGTTTAAACCCGGGACTAGCGGGGCTCTCCTACAATGAGCAGTTCTTC.

This clonotype was seen repeatedly, ten times or more. This chain connects TRBV7-8 to TRBJ2-1; 16 nucleotides agree with TRBD2. V dropped 4 bases and J dropped 3; count of bases not matched to a gene: 3. Germline assignment: CDR1 SGHVS and CDR2 FQNEAQ. The CDR3 covers 17 residues. In nucleotides, the CDR3 is TGTGCCAGCAGCTGGGGACTAGCGGGGGGGCGCTACAATGAGCAGTTCTTC. It specifies CASSWGLAGGRYNEQFF. Supplemented by reference TRBV7-8 and TRBJ2-1, the full variable domain reads GAGVSQSPRYKVAKRGQDVALRCDPISGHVSLFWYQQALGQGPEFLTYFQNEAQLDKSGLPSDRFFAERPEGSVSTLKIQRTQQEDSAVYLCASSWGLAGGRYNEQFFGPGTRLTVL.

This clonotype was observed a handful of times. V is TRBV28 and J is TRBJ2-3; D gene ambiguous. CDR1 MDHEN and CDR2 SYDVKM come from the germline V gene. The V end lost 5 bases, the J end lost 2 bases, and 2 bases lay between the germline ends. This CDR3 is built from 11 residues. The CDR3 coding sequence is TGTGCCAGCAGTGACACAGATACGCAGTATTTT. Its translation is CASSDTDTQYF.

This clonotype was found a few times. In DNA, the CDR3 is TGTGCCAGCAGCCAAGGACAGGGGAAGTCCGGGGCCAACGTCCTGACTTTC. Translated, it gives CASSQGQGKSGANVLTF. The V and J genes are TRBV3-1 and TRBJ2-6; 8 bases fit TRBD1. Germline CDR1 LGHDT, CDR2 YNNKEL (reference sequence). V dropped 1 base and J dropped 4; count of bases not matched to a gene: 6. This CDR3 has 17 residues.